Listed here are 26 T cell receptor beta chains from one sample, sequenced in a study of CD8 T cells in Susac syndrome. Random hexamers served to reverse transcribe roughly 0.5 to 1 ug RNA. TCRdb re-called the immunoSEQ multiplex PCR reads through MiXCR, storing one row per CDR3 protein. Of roughly 120,000 distinct CDR3 sequences listed, approximately 93% were seen once; the top ten hold roughly 0.3%. The material sequenced was CD8+ T cells from PBMCs. The receptors derive from a human donor with multiple sclerosis.

The V and J genes are TRBV28 and TRBJ2-7; 9 bases agree with TRBD1. There are 15 residues in the CDR3. The J segment lost 2 bases and the V segment lost 5 bases, leaving 7 bases of the junction unmatched. Germline V gives CDR1 MDHEN, CDR2 SYDVKM. The chain's CDR3 is CASSPGTGNTYEQYF. The CDR3 DNA reads as TGTGCCAGCAGTCCCGGGACAGGGAACACCTACGAGCAGTACTTC.

The chain combines TRBV27 with TRBJ2-7; 9 bases fit TRBD1. The CDR3 runs 14 residues. The V gene end was trimmed by 3 bases and the J gene end by 7 bases; junction bases not matched to a gene: 7. Germline V CDR1 and CDR2: MNHEY, SMNVEV (reference sequence). Here the CDR3 reads CASSFRDRVGEQYF. The CDR3 nucleotides read TGTGCCAGCAGTTTCAGGGACAGGGTGGGAGAGCAGTACTTC.

The rearrangement links TRBV7-2 to TRBJ2-7; D gene ambiguous. V lost 5 bases and J lost 2, with 13 bases in between. The germline CDR1 and CDR2 sequences are SGHTA and FQGNSA. The CDR3 is 14 amino acids. CDR3 amino acids: CASSTGRYPYEQYV. CDR3 nucleotides: TGTGCCAGCAGCACTGGGCGCTACCCCTACGAGCAGTACGTC.

The chain employs TRBV15 and TRBJ2-5, with 10 positions matching TRBD2. Per germline, CDR1 LNHNV and CDR2 YYDKDF (reference sequence). The CDR3 is 16 amino acids. Trimming removed 3 bases from V and 5 bases from J; junction bases left unmatched: 9. This chain's CDR3 is CATSRYLAGVRETQYF. CDR3 DNA: TGTGCCACCAGCAGGTATCTAGCGGGAGTCAGGGAGACCCAGTACTTC.

This chain connects TRBV7-9 to TRBJ1-1; a possible D gene is TRBD1 (5 bases). CDR1 is SEHNR and CDR2 is FQNEAQ in the germline V gene (reference sequence). The CDR3 length is 13 residues. Deletions cut 5 bases from V and 2 bases from J, with 9 bases between. In DNA, the CDR3 is TGTGCCAGCAGCAAAGACAGTAACACTGAAGCTTTCTTT. The encoded protein is CASSKDSNTEAFF.

This clonotype was seen just once. The CDR3 region is CASSSPSRRQETQYF. In DNA form, the CDR3 reads TGTGCCAGCAGTTCCCCGTCCAGGAGACAAGAGACCCAGTACTTC. J is TRBJ2-5 and V is TRBV7-9; D not certain. V dropped 6 bases and J dropped 2 bases, with 16 bases sitting between them. The length of the CDR3 is 15 residues. Looked up from germline, CDR1 is SEHNR and CDR2 is FQNEAQ (reference sequence).

The chain joins TRBV12-3 or TRBV12-4 to TRBJ1-2; D gene unclear. The V end was cut by 2 bases, the J end by 8 bases, with 18 bases between. The CDR3 runs to 15 residues. The CDR3 here is CASSLNTDGPSGYTF. The CDR3 region has the DNA TGTGCCAGCAGTTTAAACACGGACGGCCCTTCCGGCTACACCTTC.

V gene TRBV6-5 combines with J gene TRBJ1-2; TRBD1 agrees at 8 bases. The CDR3 extends over 16 amino acids. Per germline, CDR1 MNHEY and CDR2 SVGAGI. Germline trimming cut 2 bases from V and 4 bases from J; bases unmatched to any gene: 9. CDR3 in DNA: TGTGCCAGCAGTTACACGAGGACAGGGCCAGGCTATGGCTACACCTTC. This codes for CASSYTRTGPGYGYTF.

V is TRBV9 and J is TRBJ1-2, with a possible D match to TRBD1 (5 bases). Germline V gene data show CDR1 as SGDLS and CDR2 as YYNGEE. V shed 0 bases and J shed 4 bases, with 16 bases lying between them. This CDR3 is 16 amino acids long. This CDR3 is CASSVAGGGTAYGYTF. The CDR3 DNA follows: TGTGCCAGCAGCGTAGCTGGCGGTGGGACGGCCTATGGCTACACCTTC.

This rearrangement joins TRBV29-1 to TRBJ2-1; 8 bases agree with TRBD2. The CDR3 runs to 13 residues. CDR1 and CDR2 (germline): SQVTM, ANQGSEA. With 6 bases clipped from V and 7 bases from J, the junction kept 8 bases outside the gene matches. Here the CDR3 reads CSVSGGVVNEQFF. The CDR3 DNA is TGCAGCGTGAGCGGGGGAGTAGTAAATGAGCAGTTCTTC.

The gene calls are TRBV7-9 and TRBJ1-1; D is unclear. The CDR3 covers 13 residues. Between the trimmed V and J ends, which lost 5 bases and 10 bases, there was a span of 17 bases. Germline values: CDR1 SEHNR, CDR2 FQNEAQ (reference sequence). CDR3 DNA: TGTGCCAGCAGCCCCGGAACAGCCGATAGAGCTTTCTTT. Translated: CASSPGTADRAFF.

V gene TRBV11-2 combines with J gene TRBJ1-2; 8 positions agree with TRBD1. V gave up 5 bases and J gave up 2 bases; unmatched junction bases: 13. Germline CDR1 reads SGHAT; CDR2 reads FQNNGV. This CDR3 contains 17 residues. The CDR3 here is CASSPTVKTGANYGYTF. CDR3 DNA: TGTGCCAGCAGCCCCACCGTTAAGACAGGGGCAAACTATGGCTACACCTTC.

The chain has TRBV5-5 and TRBJ2-5, with a possible D match to TRBD1 (5 bases). Per germline, CDR1 SGHKS and CDR2 YYEKEE (reference sequence). This CDR3 region has 14 residues. The V end was cut by 4 bases, the J end by 5 bases, with 15 bases between. In nucleotides, the CDR3 is TGTGCCAGCAGCCAGCGCCAGGGAAGTGAGACCCAGTACTTC. Amino acid sequence: CASSQRQGSETQYF.

This sequence joins TRBV12-3 or TRBV12-4 and TRBJ2-1; 12 nucleotides line up with TRBD2. J was trimmed by 10 bases and V by 5 bases; bases with no gene match: 12. This CDR3 has 16 amino acids. CDR3 in DNA: TGTGCCAGCAGTCCCCTGCCTAGCGGGAGGGCGGACGAGCAGTTCTTC. Amino acids: CASSPLPSGRADEQFF.

The chain employs TRBV7-9 and TRBJ2-5; TRBD2 might be the D (6 bases). V shed 5 bases and J shed 2 bases, with 15 bases lying between them. The CDR3 consists of 15 residues. The germline gives CDR1 SEHNR, CDR2 FQNEAQ (reference sequence). The CDR3, as DNA: TGTGCCAGCAGCGCCAGGGACTTGACTCAAGAGACCCAGTACTTC. Encoded protein: CASSARDLTQETQYF. Using reference TRBV7-9 and TRBJ2-5 for the parts outside the CDR3, the full variable domain is DTGVSQNPRHKITKRGQNVTFRCDPISEHNRLYWYRQTLGQGPEFLTYFQNEAQLEKSRLLSDRFSAERPKGSFSTLEIQRTEQGDSAMYLCASSARDLTQETQYFGPGTRLLVL.

This chain links TRBV6-2 or TRBV6-3 with TRBJ1-5; TRBD1 matches at 7 bases. The trim removed 6 bases at V and 5 bases at J, leaving 10 bases unmatched. The CDR3 is 15 amino acids. Germline CDR1 MNHEY, CDR2 SVGEGT. The CDR3 sequence is CASSPGTAVHQPQHF. CDR3 in DNA: TGTGCCAGCAGCCCCGGGACAGCCGTTCATCAGCCCCAGCATTTT.

The rearrangement joins TRBV4-2 to TRBJ2-3; 9 bases line up with TRBD2. Germline lookup yields CDR1 LGHNA and CDR2 YNFKEQ. CDR3 length: 16 amino acids. With 1 base clipped from V and 6 bases from J, the junction kept 8 bases outside the gene matches. CDR3 sequence: CASSQGGLAGEDTQYF. CDR3 in DNA: TGTGCCAGCAGCCAAGGAGGGTTAGCGGGGGAGGATACGCAGTATTTT.

Of note for this clonotype: An end of the junction differs from the germline gene, which may be a read error. The chain has TRBV30 and TRBJ1-3; D ambiguous. The CDR3 spans 12 residues. CDR1 GTSNPN and CDR2 SVGIG come from the germline V gene (reference sequence). The CDR3 sequence is CAWSDTGNTIYF. The CDR3 nucleotides read TGTGCCTGGAGTGACACTGGTAACACCATATATTTT.

The chain combines TRBV7-9 with TRBJ2-5; 10 bases agree with TRBD2. The CDR3 sequence is 14 residues long. V lost 5 bases and J lost 5; bases outside the gene matches: 5. Germline V lookup: CDR1 SEHNR, CDR2 FQNEAQ (reference sequence). The chain's CDR3 is CASSISGGQETQYF. The CDR3 DNA sequence: TGTGCCAGCAGCATTAGCGGGGGGCAGGAGACCCAGTACTTC.

The V call is TRBV6-5, the J call TRBJ2-2; D unresolved. V lost 2 bases and J lost 7, with 5 bases in between. CDR1 and CDR2 (germline): MNHEY, SVGAGI. The CDR3 consists of 12 residues. The CDR3 DNA follows: TGTGCCAGCAGTTACGGCCGCGGGGAGCTGTTTTTT. This gives the protein CASSYGRGELFF.

The chain employs TRBV29-1 and TRBJ2-7, with 7 bases matching TRBD1. This CDR3 region has 15 residues. Germline V gene data show CDR1 as SQVTM and CDR2 as ANQGSEA. With 3 bases clipped from V and 5 bases from J, the junction kept 13 bases outside the gene matches. CDR3: CSVDGTEKRGDEQYF. The CDR3, as DNA: TGCAGCGTTGACGGGACAGAAAAGCGAGGGGACGAGCAGTACTTC.

This clonotype appeared once. This chain connects TRBV6-5 to TRBJ2-7; D may be TRBD2 (6 bases). Germline CDR1 is MNHEY and CDR2 is SVGAGI. V lost 0 bases to trimming and J lost 3 bases, with 9 bases between them. The CDR3 has 14 residues. This chain's CDR3 is CASSYSLRGYEQYF. CDR3 DNA sequence: TGTGCCAGCAGTTACTCCCTGCGGGGCTACGAGCAGTACTTC.

This clonotype showed up just once. V usage is TRBV23-1 and J usage is TRBJ2-3; 12 nucleotides line up with TRBD2. TRBV23-1 is classed as an ORF, of uncertain function. The CDR3 covers 15 residues. The ends lost 6 bases at V and 3 bases at J; junction bases unmatched: 4. CDR3 residues: CASRNGLAGTDTQYF. In DNA form, the CDR3 reads TGCGCCAGCAGAAACGGACTAGCGGGGACAGATACGCAGTATTTT.

The chain carries TRBV28 and TRBJ1-5, with D uncertain. The CDR3 has 12 residues. CDR1 and CDR2 (germline): MDHEN, SYDVKM. V was trimmed by 8 bases and J by 6 bases, leaving 11 bases between them. CDR3 in DNA: TGTGCCAGCCGGGTAGGCTCTCAGCCCCAGCATTTT. This gives the protein CASRVGSQPQHF. Full variable domain (remainder filled in from reference TRBV28 and TRBJ1-5): DVKVTQSSRYLVKRTGEKVFLECVQDMDHENMFWYRQDPGLGLRLIYFSYDVKMKEKGDIPEGYSVSREKKERFSLILESASTNQTSMYLCASRVGSQPQHFGDGTRLSIL.

The chain links TRBV15 to TRBJ1-5; the D gene is possibly TRBD1 (6 bases). Germline V gene lookup returns CDR1 LNHNV and CDR2 YYDKDF (reference sequence). The CDR3 has 15 residues. V lost 3 bases to trimming and J lost 4 bases, with 13 bases between them. The CDR3 spells CATSRSQGLNQPQHF. Written as DNA, the CDR3 is TGTGCCACCAGCAGGTCACAGGGACTAAATCAGCCCCAGCATTTT.

The J gene is TRBJ2-7, the V gene TRBV19; D tentatively fits TRBD1 or TRBD2 (6 bases each). With 5 bases removed from V and 0 bases from J, the gap between germline ends came to 14 bases. CDR1 and CDR2 (germline): LNHDA, SQIVND (reference sequence). The CDR3 extends over 15 amino acids. The DNA of the CDR3 is TGTGCCAGTAGTCCCCCCGGGGGCAGCTCCTACGAGCAGTACTTC. This translates into CASSPPGGSSYEQYF.